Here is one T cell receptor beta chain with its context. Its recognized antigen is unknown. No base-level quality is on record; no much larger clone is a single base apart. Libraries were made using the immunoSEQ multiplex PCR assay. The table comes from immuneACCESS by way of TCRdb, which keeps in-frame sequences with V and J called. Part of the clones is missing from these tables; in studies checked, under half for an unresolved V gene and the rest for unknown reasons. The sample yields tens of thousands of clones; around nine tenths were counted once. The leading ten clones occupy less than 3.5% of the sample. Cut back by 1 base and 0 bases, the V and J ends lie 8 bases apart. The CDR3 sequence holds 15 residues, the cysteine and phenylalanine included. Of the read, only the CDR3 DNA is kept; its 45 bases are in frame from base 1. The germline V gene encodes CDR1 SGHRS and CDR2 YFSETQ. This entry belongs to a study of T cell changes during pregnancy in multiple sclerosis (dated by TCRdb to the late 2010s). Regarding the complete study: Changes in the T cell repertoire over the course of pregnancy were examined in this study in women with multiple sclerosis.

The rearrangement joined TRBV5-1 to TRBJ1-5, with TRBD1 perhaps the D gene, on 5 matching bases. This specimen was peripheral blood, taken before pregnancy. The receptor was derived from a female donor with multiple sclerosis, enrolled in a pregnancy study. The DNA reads TGCGCCAGCAGCTTGTCAGGGTTTAGCAATCAGCCCCAGCATTTT. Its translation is CASSLSGFSNQPQHF.